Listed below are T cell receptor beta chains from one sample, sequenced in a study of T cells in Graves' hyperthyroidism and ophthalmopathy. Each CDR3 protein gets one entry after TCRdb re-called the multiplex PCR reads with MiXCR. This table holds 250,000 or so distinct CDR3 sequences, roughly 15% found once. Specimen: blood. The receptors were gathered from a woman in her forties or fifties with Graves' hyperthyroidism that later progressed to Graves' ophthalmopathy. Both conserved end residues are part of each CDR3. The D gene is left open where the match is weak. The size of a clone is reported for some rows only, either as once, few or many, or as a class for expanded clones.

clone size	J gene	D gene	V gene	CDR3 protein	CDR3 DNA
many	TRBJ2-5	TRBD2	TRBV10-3	CAIKASGSLGETQYF	TGTGCCATCAAGGCTAGCGGGAGTCTCGGGGAGACCCAGTACTTC
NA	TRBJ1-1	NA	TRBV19	CASSTMRVGTEAFF	TGTGCCAGTAGTACAATGCGAGTCGGCACTGAAGCTTTCTTT
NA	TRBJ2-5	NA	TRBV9	CASSVGPRQETQYF	TGTGCCAGCAGCGTAGGGCCACGTCAGGAGACCCAGTACTTC
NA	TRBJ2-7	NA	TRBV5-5	CASSRDPSSYEQYF	TGTGCCAGCAGCCGGGACCCGAGCTCCTACGAGCAGTACTTC
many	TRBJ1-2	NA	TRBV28	CASSSPFYGYTF	TGTGCCAGCAGTTCGCCCTTCTATGGCTACACCTTC
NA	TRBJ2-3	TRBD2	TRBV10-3	CASSRTSEHTDTQYF	TGTGCCAGCAGTCGGACTAGCGAGCACACAGATACGCAGTATTTT
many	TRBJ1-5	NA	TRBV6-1	CASSDSLKKPQHF	TGTGCCAGCAGTGACAGCCTTAAGAAGCCCCAGCATTTT
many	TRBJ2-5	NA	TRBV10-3	CAISATRDSARRGETQYF	TGTGCCATTTCGGCAACCCGGGACTCAGCAAGACGGGGGGAGACCCAGTACTTC
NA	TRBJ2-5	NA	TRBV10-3	CAISDSGPQETQYF	TGTGCCATCAGTGATTCGGGGCCCCAAGAGACCCAGTACTTC
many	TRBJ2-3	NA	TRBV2	CASRPTTASTDTQYF	TGTGCCAGCAGACCCACGACAGCTAGCACAGATACGCAGTATTTT
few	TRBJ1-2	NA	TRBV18	CASSPPGYNYGYTF	TGTGCCAGCTCACCACCAGGGTATAACTATGGCTACACCTTC
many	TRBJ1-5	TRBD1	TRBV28	CASSFSTGGNQPQHF	TGTGCCAGCAGTTTTTCGACAGGGGGGAATCAGCCCCAGCATTTT
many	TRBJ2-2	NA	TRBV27	CASSLATNTGELFF	TGTGCCAGCAGTCTAGCTACGAACACCGGGGAGCTGTTTTTT
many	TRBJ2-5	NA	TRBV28	CASSAGVPETQYF	TGTGCCAGCAGTGCCGGGGTCCCCGAGACCCAGTACTTC
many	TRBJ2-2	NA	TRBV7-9	CASSLRQAGELFF	TGTGCCAGCAGCTTAAGACAGGCCGGGGAGCTGTTTTTT
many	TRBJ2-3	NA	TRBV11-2	CASSPGLGITDTQYF	TGTGCCAGCAGCCCAGGCCTCGGTATCACAGATACGCAGTATTTT
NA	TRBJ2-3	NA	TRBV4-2	CASSSDLRGSTDTQYF	TGTGCCAGCAGCTCCGATTTGAGGGGGAGCACAGATACGCAGTATTTT
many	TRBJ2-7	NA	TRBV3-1	CASSHGVSRYEQYF	TGTGCCAGCAGCCACGGGGTATCAAGGTACGAGCAGTACTTC
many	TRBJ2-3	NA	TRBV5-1	CASSLAFTDTQYF	TGCGCCAGCAGCTTGGCCTTCACAGATACGCAGTATTTT
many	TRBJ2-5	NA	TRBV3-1	CASSRQGGLYF	TGTGCCAGCAGCCGGCAGGGTGGTCTGTACTTC
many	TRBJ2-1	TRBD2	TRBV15	CATIGGLAIGGEQFF	TGTGCCACGATCGGCGGACTAGCAATCGGGGGTGAGCAGTTCTTC
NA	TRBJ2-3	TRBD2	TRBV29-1	CSGTGLAGGGEYF	TGCAGCGGAACTGGACTAGCGGGAGGGGGAGAGTATTTT
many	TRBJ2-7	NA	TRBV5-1	CASSKSDNSYEQYF	TGCGCCAGCAGCAAATCAGACAACTCCTACGAGCAGTACTTC
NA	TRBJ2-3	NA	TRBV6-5	CASSYTESSTDTQYF	TGTGCCAGCAGTTACACGGAATCTAGCACAGATACGCAGTATTTT
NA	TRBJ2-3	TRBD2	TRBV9	CASSVLAGGPTDTQYF	TGTGCCAGCAGCGTACTAGCGGGAGGACCCACAGATACGCAGTATTTT
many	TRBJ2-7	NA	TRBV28	CASSLYGSGYEQYF	TGTGCCAGCAGTTTATATGGCTCAGGGTACGAGCAGTACTTC
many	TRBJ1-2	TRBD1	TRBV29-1	CSAGGQGDGYTF	TGCAGCGCCGGGGGACAGGGGGATGGCTACACCTTC
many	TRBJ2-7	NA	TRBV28	CASSLYNPGTDEQYF	TGTGCCAGCAGTTTATATAACCCGGGAACCGACGAGCAGTACTTC
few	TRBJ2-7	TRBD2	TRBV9	CASSSGDYYEQYF	TGTGCCAGCAGCTCCGGGGACTACTACGAGCAGTACTTC
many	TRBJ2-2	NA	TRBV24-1	CATARAESTGELFF	TGTGCCACCGCGCGTGCAGAATCCACCGGGGAGCTGTTTTTT
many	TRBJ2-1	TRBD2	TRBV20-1	CSTSPGTTGEQFF	TGCAGTACATCACCCGGGACTACGGGTGAGCAGTTCTTC
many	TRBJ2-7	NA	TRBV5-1	CASSLPSLGEQYF	TGCGCCAGCAGCTTGCCGTCGTTAGGCGAGCAGTACTTC
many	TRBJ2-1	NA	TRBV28	CACSFEGIPYNEQFF	TGTGCCTGCAGTTTTGAAGGGATCCCCTACAATGAGCAGTTCTTC
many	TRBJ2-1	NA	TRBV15	CATKRADLDYNEQFF	TGTGCCACCAAAAGGGCGGATCTGGATTACAATGAGCAGTTCTTC
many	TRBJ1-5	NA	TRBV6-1	CASIQTIYSNQPQHF	TGTGCCAGCATTCAGACAATCTATAGCAATCAGCCCCAGCATTTT
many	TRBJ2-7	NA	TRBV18	CASSPSPTREQYF	TGTGCCAGCTCACCGTCACCGACCCGGGAGCAGTACTTC
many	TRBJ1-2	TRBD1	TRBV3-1	CASSPRGQGWGYTF	TGTGCCAGCAGCCCTAGGGGACAGGGCTGGGGCTACACCTTC
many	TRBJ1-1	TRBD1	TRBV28	CASRYPGQGNTEAFF	TGTGCCAGCAGATACCCGGGACAGGGGAACACTGAAGCTTTCTTT
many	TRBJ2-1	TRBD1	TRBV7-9	CASSTRQGQTFNEQFF	TGTGCCAGCAGCACGCGACAGGGCCAGACCTTCAATGAGCAGTTCTTC
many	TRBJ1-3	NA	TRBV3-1	CASSLWGGSGNTIYF	TGTGCCAGCAGCCTATGGGGAGGCTCTGGAAACACCATATATTTT
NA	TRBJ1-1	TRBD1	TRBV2	CASSVMAGGAPDTEAFF	TGTGCCAGCAGTGTGATGGCAGGGGGCGCCCCTGACACTGAAGCTTTCTTT